The rows below give T cell receptor beta chains drawn from one sample of a study of blood T cell repertoires in COVID-19. TCRdb's table, derived via immunoSEQ multiplex PCR, lists solely in-frame clones and lacks some. The data contain 39,000 or so clones, about four fifths of them singletons. Material: peripheral blood. Every receptor here comes from a man aged 40-49 years with active or convalescent COVID-19. CDR3s include the opening cysteine and the closing phenylalanine or tryptophan. Fields, in order: clone size, J gene, CDR3 length, D gene, V gene, CDR3 protein, CDR3 DNA. A D gene is named only where the DNA matches it firmly. The size of a clone is reported for some rows only, either as once, few or many, or as a class for expanded clones.

NA,TRBJ1-2,14,NA,TRBV3-1/TRBV3-2,CASSPPGINGGYTF,TGTGCCAGCAGCCCACCAGGTATAAACGGCGGCTACACCTTC
NA,TRBJ2-2,16,NA,TRBV30,CAWSVMGSVRTGELFF,TGTGCCTGGAGTGTTATGGGGAGCGTTAGAACCGGGGAGCTGTTTTTT
NA,TRBJ2-7,14,NA,TRBV19,CASSRQARTYEQYF,TGTGCCAGTAGTAGGCAGGCTCGAACCTACGAGCAGTACTTC
NA,TRBJ2-1,16,NA,TRBV5-6,CASSLQEGPLYNEQFF,TGTGCCAGCAGCCTACAGGAGGGTCCCCTTTACAATGAGCAGTTCTTC
NA,TRBJ2-1,15,TRBD1,TRBV2,CASRTTGISYNEQFF,TGTGCCAGCAGAACGACAGGGATCTCCTACAATGAGCAGTTCTTC
NA,TRBJ2-7,14,TRBD2,TRBV19,CASSVGTSGYEQYF,TGTGCCAGTAGTGTGGGGACTAGCGGCTACGAGCAGTACTTC
NA,TRBJ1-2,13,NA,TRBV25-1,CASSESRRKGYTF,TGTGCCAGCAGTGAATCTAGGAGGAAAGGCTACACCTTC
NA,TRBJ2-1,14,TRBD2,TRBV9,CASSASGGQNEQFF,TGTGCCAGCAGCGCTAGCGGGGGGCAAAATGAGCAGTTCTTC
NA,TRBJ2-1,14,NA,TRBV19,CASRPTTIYNEQFF,TGTGCCAGTAGACCGACGACTATTTACAATGAGCAGTTCTTC
NA,TRBJ2-1,13,NA,TRBV7-9,CASSSGAYNEQFF,TGTGCCAGCAGCTCAGGGGCTTACAATGAGCAGTTCTTC
NA,TRBJ2-3,14,TRBD2,TRBV29-1,CSVTTSGVTDTQYF,TGCAGCGTAACCACTAGCGGAGTCACAGATACGCAGTATTTT
NA,TRBJ2-5,15,TRBD2,TRBV15,CATSTGLGLQETQYF,TGTGCCACCAGCACGGGACTAGGTCTCCAAGAGACCCAGTACTTC
NA,TRBJ1-2,18,TRBD1,TRBV18,CASSPPGTGGESNYGYTF,TGTGCCAGCTCACCCCCCGGGACAGGGGGCGAGTCTAACTATGGCTACACCTTC
NA,TRBJ2-2,17,TRBD1,TRBV4-2,CASSQALGQGVAGELFF,TGTGCCAGCAGCCAGGCATTGGGACAGGGCGTCGCCGGGGAGCTGTTTTTT
NA,TRBJ1-2,16,TRBD1,TRBV28,CASSPRTGGRHYGYTF,TGTGCCAGCAGTCCCCGAACAGGGGGTAGGCACTATGGCTACACCTTC
NA,TRBJ2-4,12,TRBD2,TRBV12-3/TRBV12-4,CASSIAGGPEYF,TGTGCCAGCAGTATAGCGGGAGGGCCTGAGTACTTC
NA,TRBJ1-5,15,NA,TRBV30,CAWSPTTGGFQPQHF,TGTGCCTGGAGTCCGACTACGGGGGGCTTTCAGCCCCAGCATTTT
NA,TRBJ1-1,15,TRBD1,TRBV18,CASSELQGRGTEAFF,TGTGCCAGCTCAGAACTACAGGGGCGAGGAACTGAAGCTTTCTTT
NA,TRBJ2-3,15,NA,TRBV5-1,CASSSGLSGTDTQYF,TGCGCCAGCAGCTCTGGACTGTCCGGGACAGATACGCAGTATTTT
once,TRBJ2-3,16,TRBD2,TRBV2,CATSRGLAGNTDTQYF,TGTGCAACCAGTAGGGGACTAGCGGGAAACACAGATACGCAGTATTTT
NA,TRBJ2-1,15,NA,TRBV27,CASLKGGSSYNEQFF,TGTGCCAGCCTCAAGGGGGGGAGCTCCTACAATGAGCAGTTCTTC
NA,TRBJ2-7,14,TRBD1,TRBV7-6,CASSLGQGTYEQYF,TGTGCCAGCAGCTTAGGACAGGGAACCTACGAGCAGTACTTC
few,TRBJ2-5,16,NA,TRBV11-2,CASSLVYSNMVETQYF,TGTGCCAGCAGCTTAGTGTATAGCAACATGGTCGAGACCCAGTACTTC
NA,TRBJ1-6,16,NA,TRBV7-2,CASSFNSLSGGSPLHF,TGTGCCAGCAGCTTTAATTCCCTCTCGGGGGGGTCACCCCTCCACTTT
NA,TRBJ1-2,16,NA,TRBV7-8,CASSNSRGPGPYGYTF,TGTGCCAGCAGCAATAGCAGGGGCCCAGGTCCTTATGGCTACACCTTC
NA,TRBJ2-7,14,TRBD1,TRBV19,CASSIRQGAGEQYF,TGTGCCAGTAGTATCCGACAGGGGGCTGGAGAGCAGTACTTC
NA,TRBJ1-1,13,NA,TRBV9,CASSVSGTGEAFF,TGTGCCAGCAGCGTTTCAGGTACTGGCGAAGCTTTCTTT
few,TRBJ2-2,15,NA,TRBV19,CASSLGTPYTGELFF,TGTGCCAGTAGCCTCGGGACTCCGTACACCGGGGAGCTGTTTTTT
NA,TRBJ1-5,16,TRBD1,TRBV27,CASSLPQDRGSQPQHF,TGTGCCAGCAGTTTACCCCAGGACAGGGGGAGTCAGCCCCAGCATTTT
NA,TRBJ1-2,14,NA,TRBV2,CASSYRESDYGYTF,TGTGCCAGCAGCTACAGGGAGAGTGACTATGGCTACACCTTC
once,TRBJ2-3,15,NA,TRBV5-1,CASSTQGLGTDTQYF,TGCGCCAGCAGCACACAGGGTTTGGGCACAGATACGCAGTATTTT
NA,TRBJ1-5,16,NA,TRBV30,CAWSPPTSGSNQPQHF,TGTGCCTGGAGTCCGCCGACAAGTGGAAGCAATCAGCCCCAGCATTTT
NA,TRBJ1-2,15,NA,TRBV7-2,CASSPWEGGIRGYTF,TGTGCCAGCAGCCCGTGGGAGGGAGGGATTAGAGGCTACACCTTC
NA,TRBJ2-1,12,NA,TRBV5-1,CASSLENSEQFF,TGCGCCAGCAGCTTGGAGAATAGTGAGCAGTTCTTC
NA,TRBJ2-5,15,TRBD2,TRBV3-1/TRBV3-2,CASSFSSGGQETQYF,TGTGCCAGCAGCTTCTCTAGCGGGGGCCAAGAGACCCAGTACTTC
once,TRBJ2-5,14,NA,TRBV7-2,CASSLGAGRETQYF,TGTGCCAGCAGCTTAGGGGCAGGGCGGGAGACCCAGTACTTC
NA,TRBJ1-4,14,NA,TRBV28,CASSQGGANEKLFF,TGTGCCAGCAGTCAAGGGGGGGCTAATGAAAAACTGTTTTTT
NA,TRBJ1-6,15,TRBD1,TRBV9,CASSGQPGQGVPLHF,TGTGCCAGCAGCGGACAACCGGGACAGGGGGTTCCCCTCCACTTT
NA,TRBJ2-3,13,NA,TRBV2,CASSNQQGDTQYF,TGTGCCAGCAGTAACCAACAGGGAGATACGCAGTATTTT
NA,TRBJ2-2,16,TRBD2,TRBV18,CASSPPNLAGTGELFF,TGTGCCAGCTCACCACCGAACCTAGCGGGGACCGGGGAGCTGTTTTTT
few,TRBJ2-7,13,NA,TRBV30,CAWSYRLTYEQYF,TGTGCCTGGAGTTACAGGCTAACCTACGAGCAGTACTTC
once,TRBJ2-7,15,TRBD1,TRBV28,CASSSSGTARYEQYF,TGTGCCAGCAGTTCTTCCGGGACAGCCCGATACGAGCAGTACTTC
NA,TRBJ1-4,16,NA,TRBV19,CASSMLPPGSGEKLFF,TGTGCCAGTAGTATGCTCCCGCCGGGGTCGGGTGAAAAACTGTTTTTT
NA,TRBJ2-7,12,NA,TRBV7-9,CASSPRWHEQYF,TGTGCCAGCAGCCCGCGGTGGCACGAGCAGTACTTC
NA,TRBJ1-2,12,NA,TRBV28,CASTDNPLGYTF,TGTGCCAGCACGGACAATCCACTGGGCTACACCTTC
NA,TRBJ1-4,15,NA,TRBV29-1,CSVARDGATNEKLFF,TGCAGCGTTGCCCGAGACGGAGCAACTAATGAAAAACTGTTTTTT
NA,TRBJ1-2,15,NA,TRBV6-5,CASSYGHGTNYGYTF,TGTGCCAGCAGTTACGGGCACGGAACTAACTATGGCTACACCTTC
NA,TRBJ2-3,16,TRBD1,TRBV3-1/TRBV3-2,CASSPPGTAYTDTQYF,TGTGCCAGCAGCCCCCCCGGGACAGCGTACACAGATACGCAGTATTTT
NA,TRBJ1-5,13,NA,TRBV6-5,CASSWSSNQPQHF,TGTGCCAGCAGTTGGAGTAGCAATCAGCCCCAGCATTTT
NA,TRBJ1-1,17,TRBD1,TRBV19,CASSIGGGQYGFKGAFF,TGTGCCAGTAGTATCGGGGGGGGACAGTACGGATTTAAGGGAGCTTTCTTT
few,TRBJ1-1,18,TRBD1,TRBV5-5,CASSTRWTGDQGNTEAFF,TGTGCCAGCAGCACCCGATGGACAGGGGATCAGGGGAACACTGAAGCTTTCTTT
NA,TRBJ1-4,13,TRBD1,TRBV12-3/TRBV12-4,CASRRTGYQKLFF,TGTGCCAGCAGAAGGACAGGGTACCAAAAACTGTTTTTT